Each of the 18 T cell receptor beta chains below was sequenced from the same sample in a study of metastatic and nonmetastatic thyroid tumors. All patients reached thyroid surgery having received no treatment beforehand. MiXCR re-clonotyped the PCR reads for TCRdb. The sample contains roughly 35,000 clones, under 40% of which appear only once. The sample taken for sequencing was tumor tissue. Receptors were obtained from a female donor with papillary thyroid cancer or a benign thyroid nodule (not recorded which). Some clones in this sample may be carry-over from other donors' samples.

The chain combines TRBV6-1 with TRBJ2-3; weak D call: TRBD1 (6 bases). The germline gives CDR1 MNHNS, CDR2 SASEGT. The length of the CDR3 is 13 residues. The V and J ends lost 8 bases and 6 bases respectively, with 15 bases between them. CDR3: CASGKAGEDTQYF. CDR3 DNA sequence: TGTGCCAGCGGAAAAGCAGGGGAGGATACGCAGTATTTT.

The chain is built from TRBV5-1 and TRBJ2-1; no clear D. This CDR3 region has 14 residues. V was trimmed by 5 bases and J by 9 bases, leaving 18 bases between them. Germline V lookup: CDR1 SGHRS, CDR2 YFSETQ. CDR3 nucleotide sequence: TGCGCCAGCAGTGTGACGCCACCTAGTAGTGAGCAGTTCTTC. Residues: CASSVTPPSSEQFF.

The chain recombines TRBV4-1 with TRBJ1-2, with D hard to call. This CDR3 has 13 residues. Germline CDR1 MGHRA, CDR2 YSYEKL. V was shortened by 0 bases and J by 7 bases, with 9 bases between the two germline ends. This chain's CDR3 is CASSQDLEGGYTF. The DNA of the CDR3 is TGCGCCAGCAGCCAAGATCTCGAGGGTGGCTACACCTTC.

Written as DNA, the CDR3 is TGTGCCAGCAGCCCCCTCCCGTGGCCCAACACCGGGGAGCTGTTTTTT. This gives the protein CASSPLPWPNTGELFF. The genes are TRBV11-1 and TRBJ2-2; D not certain. Trimming removed 5 bases from V and 2 bases from J, with 15 bases in between. The CDR3 covers 16 residues. In germline, CDR1 is SGHAT, CDR2 FQDESV (reference sequence).

A few counts support this clone. This sequence joins TRBV11-3 and TRBJ1-1; maybe TRBD1 (6 bases). Trimming took 1 base from V and 0 from J, leaving 12 bases between them. The length of the CDR3 is 16 residues. Germline V CDR1 and CDR2: SGHNT, YENEEA. CDR3 residues: CASSLVWGRMNTEAFF. CDR3 in DNA: TGTGCCAGCAGCTTAGTGTGGGGGCGGATGAACACTGAAGCTTTCTTT. Together with reference TRBV11-3 and TRBJ1-1, the CDR3 gives the full variable domain: EAGVVQSPRYKIIEKKQPVAFWCNPISGHNTLYWYLQNLGQGPELLIRYENEEAVDDSQLPKDRFSAERLKGVDSTLKIQPAELGDSAVYLCASSLVWGRMNTEAFFGQGTRLTVV.

The gene calls are TRBV11-1 and TRBJ1-1, with 9 bases matching TRBD1. J was trimmed by 4 bases and V by 6 bases; bases with no gene match: 6. CDR1 and CDR2 (germline): SGHAT, FQDESV (reference sequence). The CDR3 is 14 residues long. For the CDR3, the DNA is TGTGCCAGCAGTTGGGACAGGGTTGGCACTGAAGCTTTCTTT. As protein: CASSWDRVGTEAFF. Supplemented by reference TRBV11-1 and TRBJ1-1, the full variable domain reads EAEVAQSPRYKITEKSQAVAFWCDPISGHATLYWYRQILGQGPELLVQFQDESVVDDSQLPKDRFSAERLKGVDSTLKIQPAELGDSAMYLCASSWDRVGTEAFFGQGTRLTVV.

This clone has just a few counts. The CDR3 nucleotides read TGTGCCAGCAGCGTAGGCAGGACTACTGTTGACTATGGCTACACCTTC. It is translated as CASSVGRTTVDYGYTF. The chain uses TRBV9 and TRBJ1-2; no clear D gene. V was cut by 0 bases and J by 3 bases, with 15 bases left in between. The CDR3 has 16 amino acids. CDR1 is SGDLS, CDR2 YYNGEE, per germline.

This clone was observed a single time. CDR3 loop: CASSLAPGKGYTF. For the CDR3, the DNA is TGTGCCAGCAGCTTGGCCCCAGGGAAGGGCTACACCTTC. The chain has TRBV7-3 and TRBJ1-2, with D perhaps TRBD1 (5 bases). The CDR3 consists of 13 residues. V lost 3 bases to trimming and J lost 8 bases, with 13 bases between them. Germline V gene data show CDR1 as SGHTA and CDR2 as FQGTGA.

This clone is a singleton in its sample. The chain uses TRBV19 and TRBJ1-5, with D possibly being TRBD1 (5 bases). Trimming took off 3 bases at V and 0 bases at J, with 15 bases between the two ends. The CDR3 is 17 amino acids. Germline loops: CDR1 LNHDA, CDR2 SQIVND (reference sequence). CDR3 DNA sequence: TGTGCCAGTAGTATCTCTTCCGGGACGGATAGCAATCAGCCCCAGCATTTT. It translates to CASSISSGTDSNQPQHF.

This clone has more than one count but fewer than ten. The V and J genes are TRBV6-1 and TRBJ1-2, with D perhaps TRBD1 (5 bases). The CDR3 is 14 residues long. Germline V gene lookup returns CDR1 MNHNS and CDR2 SASEGT. The V gene lost 5 bases and the J gene lost 2 bases, with 12 bases spanning the gap. Written as DNA, the CDR3 is TGTGCCAGCAGTCCCCAGGGACGGAACTATGGCTACACCTTC. Encoded protein: CASSPQGRNYGYTF.

The chain carries TRBV5-1 and TRBJ2-1; D is perhaps TRBD1 or TRBD2 (7 bases each). Per germline, CDR1 SGHRS and CDR2 YFSETQ. This CDR3 comprises 16 residues. V was shortened by 4 bases and J by 3 bases, with 17 bases between the two germline ends. CDR3 region: CASSPPGGGVYNEQFF. The CDR3 nucleotides are TGCGCCAGCAGCCCCCCAGGGGGAGGGGTCTACAATGAGCAGTTCTTC. Full variable domain (missing parts from reference TRBV5-1 and TRBJ2-1): KAGVTQTPRYLIKTRGQQVTLSCSPISGHRSVSWYQQTPGQGLQFLFEYFSETQRNKGNFPGRFSGRQFSNSRSEMNVSTLELGDSALYLCASSPPGGGVYNEQFFGPGTRLTVL.

The V gene is TRBV19, the J gene TRBJ2-2, with 10 bases matching TRBD1. The trim removed 7 bases at V and 3 bases at J, leaving 2 bases unmatched. This CDR3 has 14 residues. Germline lookup yields CDR1 LNHDA and CDR2 SQIVND (reference sequence). The chain's CDR3 is CASIDRGHTGELFF. The DNA for the CDR3 is TGTGCCAGTATCGACAGGGGGCACACCGGGGAGCTGTTTTTT.

This clone was recorded a few times. The V gene is TRBV28, the J gene TRBJ2-1; TRBD2 matches at 12 bases. Germline CDR1 and CDR2: MDHEN and SYDVKM. The V and J ends lost 4 bases and 2 bases, in that order; junction bases with no gene match: 9. This CDR3 is built from 18 residues. CDR3 in DNA: TGTGCCAGCAGTTCCTCCATACTAGCGGGAGGAACCTACAATGAGCAGTTCTTC. This sequence encodes CASSSSILAGGTYNEQFF.

As to this clone: One junction end disagrees with the germline gene, perhaps due to a read error. The V and J genes are TRBV30 and TRBJ2-7; 11 positions agree with TRBD2. Germline V gene sequence: CDR1 GTSNPN, CDR2 SVGIG (reference sequence). CDR3 length: 14 amino acids. The CDR3 nucleotides are TGTGCCTGGGGCCTAGCGGGAGGTCTCTACGGGCAGTACTTC. Translation gives CAWGLAGGLYGQYF.

J is TRBJ2-5 and V is TRBV6-1, with D tentatively TRBD2 (7 bases). This CDR3 contains 13 residues. Germline lookup yields CDR1 MNHNS and CDR2 SASEGT. V shed 6 bases and J shed 5 bases, with 13 bases lying between them. The CDR3 protein is CASSPGGRETQYF. The CDR3 DNA reads TGTGCCAGCAGCCCCGGGGGGCGTGAGACCCAGTACTTC.

The J gene is TRBJ1-1, the V gene TRBV30; D gene ambiguous. The germline V gene encodes CDR1 GTSNPN and CDR2 SVGIG (reference sequence). The CDR3 length is 13 residues. V dropped 3 bases and J dropped 5 bases, with 13 bases sitting between them. The CDR3 nucleotides read TGTGCCTGGAGGAAGGGCCTAAAGACTGAAGCTTTCTTT. Protein sequence: CAWRKGLKTEAFF.

The chain is built from TRBV11-2 and TRBJ2-2; 8 bases map to TRBD2. The CDR3 runs to 16 residues. Germline V gene data show CDR1 as SGHAT and CDR2 as FQNNGV. V shed 3 bases, J shed 7 bases, and the junction held 10 bases outside the gene matches. Here the CDR3 reads CASSFDPGAGDGELFF. CDR3 in DNA: TGTGCCAGCAGCTTTGATCCGGGAGCGGGAGACGGGGAGCTGTTTTTT.

The V call is TRBV28, the J call TRBJ1-2, with TRBD1 as a possible D gene (5 bases). V was trimmed by 1 base and J by 7 bases, leaving 19 bases between them. The CDR3 is 16 amino acids. The V gene's germline CDR1 is MDHEN and CDR2 SYDVKM. In DNA, the CDR3 is TGTGCCAGCAGTTTATTCTTCATTGACGGGGCGCGTGGCTACACCTTC. Protein product: CASSLFFIDGARGYTF.